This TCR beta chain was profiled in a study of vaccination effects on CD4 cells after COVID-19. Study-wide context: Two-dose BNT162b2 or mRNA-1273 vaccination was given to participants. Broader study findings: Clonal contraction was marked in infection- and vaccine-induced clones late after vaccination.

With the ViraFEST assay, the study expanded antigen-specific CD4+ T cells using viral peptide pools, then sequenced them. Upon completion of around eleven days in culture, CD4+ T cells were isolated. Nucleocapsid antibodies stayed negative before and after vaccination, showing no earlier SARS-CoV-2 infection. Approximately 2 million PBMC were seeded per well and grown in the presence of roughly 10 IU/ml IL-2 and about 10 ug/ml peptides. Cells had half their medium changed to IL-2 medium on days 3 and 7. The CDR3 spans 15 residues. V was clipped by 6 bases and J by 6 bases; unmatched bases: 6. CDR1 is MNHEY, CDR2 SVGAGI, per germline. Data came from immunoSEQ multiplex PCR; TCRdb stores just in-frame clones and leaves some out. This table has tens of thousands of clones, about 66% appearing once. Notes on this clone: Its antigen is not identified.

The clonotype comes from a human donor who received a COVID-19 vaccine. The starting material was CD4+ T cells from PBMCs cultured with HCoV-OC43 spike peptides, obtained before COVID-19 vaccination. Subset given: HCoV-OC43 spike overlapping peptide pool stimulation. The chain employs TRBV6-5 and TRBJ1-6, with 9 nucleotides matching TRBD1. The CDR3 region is CASSADRGGNSPLHF. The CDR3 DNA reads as TGTGCCAGCAGCGCGGACAGGGGCGGTAATTCACCCCTCCACTTT.